Sequencing of this TCR beta chain was carried out in a study of cytomegalovirus exposure and HLA in healthy donors. This CDR3 has 12 residues. Trimming shortened V by 4 bases and J by 9 bases, and 7 bases separated the two germline ends. CDR1 is SNHLY, CDR2 FYNNEI, per germline. Study observations and caveats: TCR beta chains numbering more than 150 were designated cytomegalovirus-associated. On later analysis, the bulk of CMV-associated TCR beta chains appeared to be HLA-restricted.

13 Jbeta primers and 60 Vbeta primers were used for the PCR. Only in-frame clones appear in the TCRdb table, and some are missing; sequencing was by immunoSEQ multiplex PCR. The profile covers 95,000 to 150,000 clones, with roughly 80% appearing a single time and around 30% taken by the ten largest. On this clone: Antigen specificity is unknown.

The material sequenced was PBMCs. The sequence was obtained from a man in his fifties or sixties in good health and CMV-seropositive. The rearrangement uses TRBV2 and TRBJ1-6; D is unresolved. CDR3 in amino acids: CASSVMSSPLHF. CDR3 bases: TGTGCCAGCAGTGTCATGTCTTCACCCCTCCACTTT.